This is a list of T cell receptor beta chains from one sample in a study of cytomegalovirus exposure and HLA in healthy donors. Generated by immunoSEQ multiplex PCR, the TCRdb table keeps only in-frame clones and is missing some. The data contain about 190,000 clones, over 70% of them singletons. Material for sequencing was PBMCs. Receptor source: a man over 45 in good health and CMV-seronegative. Both conserved end residues are part of each CDR3. The D gene is left open where the match is weak. Clone size, where shown, is once, few, many, or a class for clones that have expanded.

v_gene,j_gene,abundance,d_gene,CDR3nt,CDR3aa
TRBV7-8,TRBJ2-2,NA,NA,TGTGCCAGCAGCTTCAGGGGTTACACCGGGGAGCTGTTTTTT,CASSFRGYTGELFF
TRBV6-5,TRBJ2-7,NA,TRBD1,TGTGCCAGCAGTTACGCACAGGGGACCCTCGAGCAGTACTTC,CASSYAQGTLEQYF
TRBV5-5,TRBJ2-7,NA,NA,TGTGCCAGCAGCTTCAACTCCTACGAGCAGTACTTC,CASSFNSYEQYF
TRBV19,TRBJ1-4,NA,TRBD1,TGTGCCAGTAGCGAGCGACCAGGGGGTATTAGTGAAAAACTGTTTTTT,CASSERPGGISEKLFF
TRBV6-5,TRBJ1-2,NA,TRBD1,TGTGCCAGCAGCTATGGGACAGGGGAAGGGTATGGCTACACCTTC,CASSYGTGEGYGYTF
TRBV6-5,TRBJ2-1,NA,NA,TGTGCCAGCAGTCCCCGAGTTGTGGTGAATGAGCAGTTCTTC,CASSPRVVVNEQFF
TRBV27,TRBJ1-6,NA,NA,TGTGCCGCTGCAGAACAGCTCGCTTCACCCCTCCACTTT,CAAAEQLASPLHF
TRBV27,TRBJ2-5,NA,NA,TGTGCCAGCAGGAGCGGGCCCTACGTGGAGCAGTACTTC,CASRSGPYVEQYF
TRBV6-1,TRBJ1-1,NA,NA,TGTGCCAGCAGTTGGGGGGTAGGAACTGAAGCTTTCTTT,CASSWGVGTEAFF
TRBV5-5,TRBJ1-5,once,TRBD1,TGTGCCAGCAGCTGGGGGTTACAGGGGTATCAGCCCCAGCATTTT,CASSWGLQGYQPQHF
TRBV6-5,TRBJ1-1,NA,NA,TGTGCCAGCAGTCCTGACACGCTGAACACTGAAGCTTTCTTT,CASSPDTLNTEAFF
TRBV10-3,TRBJ2-2,NA,TRBD2,TGTGCCATCAGTGAGGGTCCGGGACTAGCGGGGGTTCTCGGGGAGCTGTTTTTT,CAISEGPGLAGVLGELFF
TRBV27,TRBJ1-5,NA,NA,TGTGCCAGCCGGGCCGGGGGGAGCAATCAGCCCCAGCATTTT,CASRAGGSNQPQHF
TRBV20-1,TRBJ1-2,NA,NA,TGCAGTGCGATCCTGGGCCTTGGCTACACCTTC,CSAILGLGYTF
TRBV6-5,TRBJ1-4,NA,NA,TGTGCCAGCACCCCCACCGGAGCCGCGGGTGAAAAACTGTTTTTT,CASTPTGAAGEKLFF
TRBV5-1,TRBJ1-6,once,NA,TGCGCCAGCAGCTTGGCGGGGGACTTTTATAATTCACCCCTCCACTTT,CASSLAGDFYNSPLHF
TRBV5-1,TRBJ2-1,NA,NA,TGCGCCAGCAGCGGGACTTCTAGCACCTACAATGAGCAGTTCTTC,CASSGTSSTYNEQFF